This TCR beta chain was retrieved from a study of cytomegalovirus exposure and HLA in healthy donors. The PCR employed 60 Vbeta primers together with 13 Jbeta primers. This table comes from immunoSEQ multiplex PCR, and its TCRdb copy is limited to in-frame clones, with some not included. The sample shows about 160,000 clones, just over 75% of them seen only once. Healthy bone marrow donors made up the donor group. General study points: The productive fraction for most TCR beta V segments was about 87% or about 30% in an earlier analysis.

Trimming pared 4 bases from V and 5 bases from J, leaving 13 bases between. Germline V gene lookup returns CDR1 SGHRS and CDR2 YFSETQ. This CDR3 comprises 13 residues. As for this clone: Its target is not known.

The chain joins TRBV5-1 to TRBJ2-7; the D is unclear. The source is a man in his forties in good health and CMV-seronegative. The sequenced sample was PBMCs. The CDR3 DNA sequence: TGCGCCAGCAGCGCCCTCCCCCAGAACGAGCAGTACTTC. Protein sequence: CASSALPQNEQYF. Complete variable domain (other parts from reference TRBV5-1 and TRBJ2-7): KAGVTQTPRYLIKTRGQQVTLSCSPISGHRSVSWYQQTPGQGLQFLFEYFSETQRNKGNFPGRFSGRQFSNSRSEMNVSTLELGDSALYLCASSALPQNEQYFGPGTRLTVT.